What follows are 26 T cell receptor beta chains derived from one specimen sequenced in a study of human T cells and chemical hapten exposure. Documented time point: pre-sensitization, week 0. This sample's treatment: therapeutic diphenylcyclopropenone sensitization with weekly scalp DPC. One entry per CDR3 protein results from TCRdb running MiXCR on the RACE reads. The table lists a few hundred thousand distinct CDR3 sequences, more than 6.5% of them singletons. This specimen consisted of whole blood, obtained in connection with sensitization to the hapten diphenylcyclopropenone (DPC). The receptors derive from a woman between 40 and 55 years old with alopecia areata. Some clones in this sample may be carry-over from other donors' samples.

This clonotype was seen repeatedly, ten times or more. The chain employs TRBV28 and TRBJ2-2; no clear D gene. V lost 4 bases and J lost 0, with 21 bases in between. The germline V gene has CDR1 MDHEN and CDR2 SYDVKM. The CDR3 consists of 19 residues. The CDR3 DNA reads as TGTGCCAGCAGTTCGGCCGGGTACCGGAAAGAAGCGAACACCGGGGAGCTGTTTTTT. This gives the protein CASSSAGYRKEANTGELFF.

The chain joins TRBV5-4 to TRBJ2-7; 7 bases match TRBD1. Germline loops: CDR1 SGHNT, CDR2 YYREEE (reference sequence). The CDR3 totals 14 residues. V gave up 3 bases and J gave up 2 bases; unmatched junction bases: 5. CDR3 sequence reads: CASSSGTDTYEQYF. CDR3 nucleotide sequence: TGTGCCAGCAGCTCAGGGACAGATACCTACGAGCAGTACTTC.

A few counts support this clonotype. The chain links TRBV5-1 to TRBJ2-3; D is ambiguous. V lost 2 bases to trimming and J lost 0 bases, with 7 bases between them. This CDR3 region has 14 residues. Germline V lookup: CDR1 SGHRS, CDR2 YFSETQ. This chain's CDR3 is CASSFLTSTDTQYF. As DNA, the CDR3 is TGCGCCAGCAGCTTTCTGACTAGCACAGATACGCAGTATTTT.

This clonotype was detected ten times or more. V is TRBV7-2 and J is TRBJ1-1; the D gene is possibly TRBD1 (5 bases). V dropped 4 bases and J dropped 2 bases, with 8 bases sitting between them. Looked up from germline, CDR1 is SGHTA and CDR2 is FQGNSA. The CDR3 is 13 residues long. CDR3 nucleotide sequence: TGTGCCAGCAGCTGGGACTTCAACACTGAAGCTTTCTTT. Translating gives CASSWDFNTEAFF.

This clonotype was detected only once. The chain is built from TRBV18 and TRBJ1-5; D might be TRBD1 (5 bases). CDR3 size: 16 residues. The ends were cut back, 2 bases at V and 2 bases at J, with 13 bases in the middle. Germline CDR1 KGHSH, CDR2 LQKENI. The DNA of the CDR3 is TGTGCCAGCTCACCAAATCAGGGTGATGGCAATCAGCCCCAGCATTTT. Translating it yields CASSPNQGDGNQPQHF.

A few counts support this clonotype. This chain connects TRBV24-1 to TRBJ2-2, with a possible D match to TRBD1 (5 bases). V was clipped by 5 bases and J by 4 bases, with 13 bases between them. CDR3 length: 15 amino acids. Germline V gene data show CDR1 as KGHDR and CDR2 as SFDVKD. The CDR3 region is CATSGADTSTGELFF. CDR3 nucleotides: TGTGCCACCAGTGGGGCGGACACATCCACCGGGGAGCTGTTTTTT.

This clonotype showed up many times. This chain connects TRBV29-1 to TRBJ1-1, with 7 bases matching TRBD1. Trimming cost V 4 bases and J 1 base; bases outside gene matches: 6. The CDR3 totals 14 residues. Germline V CDR1 and CDR2: SQVTM, ANQGSEA. The CDR3, as DNA: TGCAGCGTTGCTGCCAGGGGGACGAACACTGAAGCTTTCTTT. The encoded protein is CSVAARGTNTEAFF.

The rearrangement uses TRBV3-1 and TRBJ1-2, with D possibly matching TRBD1 (6 bases). V lost 1 base and J lost 8, with 14 bases in between. This CDR3 is 14 amino acids long. CDR1 and CDR2 from the germline V gene are LGHDT and YNNKEL (reference sequence). The CDR3 nucleotides read TGTGCCAGCAGCCAAGGGACCGGGGGGCGAGGCTACACCTTC. Protein sequence: CASSQGTGGRGYTF.

This clonotype was seen a few times. The chain uses TRBV6-1 and TRBJ1-1; no reliable D call. Germline CDR1 reads MNHNS; CDR2 reads SASEGT. The V end was cut by 1 base, the J end by 10 bases, with 16 bases between. This CDR3 has 14 residues. The DNA for the CDR3 is TGTGCCAGCAGTGAAGGAGGGCGCCCCTTAGGAGCTTTCTTT. Residues: CASSEGGRPLGAFF.

This clonotype appeared a few times. The rearrangement links TRBV20-1 to TRBJ2-7, with TRBD2 as a possible D gene (6 bases). V was shortened by 0 bases and J by 4 bases, with 19 bases between the two germline ends. In germline, CDR1 is DFQATT, CDR2 SNEGSKA (reference sequence). This CDR3 region has 16 residues. CDR3 DNA sequence: TGCAGTGCTAGAGATCCCGGGGGAGCAATCTTTTACGAGCAGTACTTC. Encoded protein: CSARDPGGAIFYEQYF.

This clonotype was recorded at least ten times. The CDR3 reads CASSYFPGFDQPQHF. CDR3 nucleotide sequence: TGTGCCAGCAGTTACTTCCCGGGGTTCGATCAGCCCCAGCATTTT. The rearrangement uses TRBV6-2 or TRBV6-3 and TRBJ1-5, with D hard to call. The germline gives CDR1 MNHEY, CDR2 SVGEGT. Trimming took off 1 base at V and 5 bases at J, with 12 bases between the two ends. The CDR3 is 15 amino acids.

The J gene is TRBJ2-2, the V gene TRBV7-2; 9 nucleotides agree with TRBD1. This CDR3 comprises 16 residues. From germline, CDR1 is SGHTA and CDR2 FQGNSA. J was trimmed by 2 bases and V by 5 bases; bases with no gene match: 6. The CDR3, as DNA: TGTGCCAGCAGCCCCGGGACAGGGCTTAACACCGGGGAGCTGTTTTTT. Residues: CASSPGTGLNTGELFF.

The chain links TRBV4-2 to TRBJ2-3; 9 bases align to TRBD2. Trimming cost V 11 bases and J 4 bases; bases outside gene matches: 10. Germline CDR1 and CDR2: LGHNA and YNFKEQ. This CDR3 region has 14 residues. CDR3 nucleotides: TGTGCCCTTACGGGGACTAGCAGCGCAGATACGCAGTATTTT. As protein: CALTGTSSADTQYF.

The chain carries TRBV5-1 and TRBJ2-3; D is unclear. Trimming took off 7 bases at V and 5 bases at J, with 17 bases between the two ends. CDR3 length equals 14 residues. Germline lookup yields CDR1 SGHRS and CDR2 YFSETQ. Written as DNA, the CDR3 is TGCGCCAGCGGGCAGTCTGATTCGGTAGATACGCAGTATTTT. Translated, it gives CASGQSDSVDTQYF.

CDR3 coding DNA: TGTGCCAGCAGAGGTGGGAGGGCCCTCGGCAATGAGCAGTTCTTC. Translation gives CASRGGRALGNEQFF. The chain joins TRBV11-2 to TRBJ2-1; 7 nucleotides match TRBD2. Trimming cost V 6 bases and J 6 bases; bases outside gene matches: 11. The CDR3 totals 15 residues. The germline V gene has CDR1 SGHAT and CDR2 FQNNGV.

The rearrangement uses TRBV24-1 and TRBJ1-2, with 12 bases identical to TRBD1. The trim removed 7 bases at V and 6 bases at J, leaving 8 bases unmatched. The CDR3 spans 15 residues. CDR1 and CDR2 (germline): KGHDR, SFDVKD. CDR3 amino acids: CATSAAGTGGDGYTF. DNA of the CDR3: TGTGCCACCAGCGCGGCCGGGACAGGGGGCGATGGCTACACCTTC.

This clonotype occurred many times. CDR3: CASSQGPPPYEQYF. As DNA, the CDR3 is TGCGCCAGCAGCCAAGGTCCCCCCCCCTACGAGCAGTACTTC. The gene calls are TRBV4-3 and TRBJ2-7, with D unresolved. V shed 1 base and J shed 2 bases, with 9 bases lying between them. The CDR3 length is 14 residues. Germline V gives CDR1 LGHNA, CDR2 YSLEER.

This chain uses TRBV4-3 with TRBJ1-5, with D perhaps matching TRBD1 (5 bases). Per the germline V gene, CDR1 is LGHNA and CDR2 is YSLEER. The V end lost 4 bases, the J end lost 0 bases, and 10 bases lay between the germline ends. The CDR3 sequence is 15 residues long. The CDR3 reads CASSLRDGSNQPQHF. The CDR3 DNA sequence: TGCGCCAGCAGCCTCAGGGACGGTAGCAATCAGCCCCAGCATTTT.

The sample holds a few counts of this clonotype. The chain joins TRBV20-1 to TRBJ2-3; possibly TRBD2 for D (5 bases). V was cut by 1 base and J by 6 bases, with 14 bases left in between. This CDR3 contains 14 residues. Germline CDR1 reads DFQATT; CDR2 reads SNEGSKA (reference sequence). The CDR3 sequence: CSARVFRGPDTQYF. CDR3 DNA: TGCAGTGCTAGAGTCTTCCGGGGTCCGGATACGCAGTATTTT.

This clonotype was detected only a few times. At one end, the junction sequence differs from germline, possibly due to a read error. The CDR3 DNA follows: TGTGCCAGCAGCCCATCTAGCAAAGATACGCAGTATTTT. Protein product: CASSPSSKDTQYF. The V and J genes are TRBV5-6 and TRBJ2-3; possible D gene TRBD2, 5 bases. Germline V gene lookup returns CDR1 SGHDT and CDR2 YYEEEE. This CDR3 contains 13 residues.

The V gene is TRBV11-2, the J gene TRBJ2-3, with D hard to call. The germline gives CDR1 SGHAT, CDR2 FQNNGV. V was pared by 2 bases and J by 7 bases, with 7 bases between. CDR3 length equals 12 residues. CDR3 loop: CASSLSYNTQYF. The CDR3 DNA sequence: TGTGCCAGCAGCTTATCCTATAATACGCAGTATTTT.

The chain links TRBV20-1 to TRBJ2-1; 8 bases match TRBD2. The CDR3 runs to 16 residues. Germline trimming cut 3 bases from V and 2 bases from J; bases unmatched to any gene: 9. Looked up from germline, CDR1 is DFQATT and CDR2 is SNEGSKA (reference sequence). CDR3 protein: CSARVHYSGTYNEQFF. The DNA of the CDR3 is TGCAGTGCTAGGGTCCATTATAGCGGGACCTACAATGAGCAGTTCTTC.

The chain uses TRBV5-1 and TRBJ2-1; 8 nucleotides line up with TRBD1. CDR1 SGHRS and CDR2 YFSETQ come from the germline V gene. With 3 bases clipped from V and 10 bases from J, the junction kept 9 bases outside the gene matches. The CDR3 is 14 residues long. This CDR3 reads CASSSFDRGGEQFF. DNA for the CDR3: TGCGCCAGCAGCTCTTTCGACAGGGGTGGCGAGCAGTTCTTC.

In its sample, this clonotype was seen many times. J is TRBJ2-1 and V is TRBV6-1; 14 bases are a match to TRBD2. This CDR3 has 16 residues. Germline V gene data show CDR1 as MNHNS and CDR2 as SASEGT. The V gene end was trimmed by 7 bases and the J gene end by 7 bases; junction bases not matched to a gene: 9. The chain's CDR3 is CASIRGLAGAWNEQFF. The CDR3 nucleotides are TGTGCCAGCATCCGGGGACTAGCGGGAGCTTGGAATGAGCAGTTCTTC.

The gene calls are TRBV18 and TRBJ2-6; no clear D. V was shortened by 0 bases and J by 2 bases, with 2 bases between the two germline ends. Germline V gene lookup returns CDR1 KGHSH and CDR2 LQKENI. This CDR3 has 14 residues. The chain's CDR3 is CASSPPAGANVLTF. In nucleotides, the CDR3 is TGTGCCAGCTCACCACCGGCTGGGGCCAACGTCCTGACTTTC.

This clonotype was counted only a few times. CDR3 sequence reads: CSVRGLAGIQYF. Written as DNA, the CDR3 is TGCAGCGTTCGGGGACTAGCGGGGATTCAGTACTTC. The rearrangement joins TRBV29-1 to TRBJ2-4, with 13 positions matching TRBD2. The trim removed 5 bases at V and 10 bases at J, leaving 2 bases unmatched. CDR1 and CDR2 (germline): SQVTM, ANQGSEA. The CDR3 runs 12 residues.